The clone carrying this T cell receptor (beta chain) is judged medium-sized. The data were obtained in a study of TIL therapy for anti-PD-1-resistant metastatic lung cancer. Study summary: Half of patients were current or former smokers. Tumors carried a median around 1.4 non-synonymous mutations per megabase.

CDR3 size: 13 residues. The germline gives CDR1 MNHEY, CDR2 SMNVEV (reference sequence). The V gene end was trimmed by 10 bases and the J gene end by 7 bases; junction bases not matched to a gene: 7. This was the immunoSEQ v3 assay. Method: immunoSEQ multiplex PCR; TCRdb's copy keeps in-frame clones and lacks some. This table holds about 10,000 clones, about 57% found once. Time point described: pre-treatment sample, taken before nivolumab and TIL therapy. Most excised metastases sampled were pleural nodules or supraclavicular lymph nodes. This chain connects TRBV27 to TRBJ2-1, with 10 bases identical to TRBD1. This clonotype was obtained from a person aged 25 to 80 with non-small cell lung cancer. Source: tumor tissue, taken at baseline. CDR3 loop: CATRTGGQNEQFF. DNA of the CDR3: TGTGCCACCAGGACAGGGGGTCAGAATGAGCAGTTCTTC.